Listed below are T cell receptor beta chains from one sample, sequenced in a study of blood T cell repertoires in COVID-19. Assay used: immunoSEQ multiplex PCR; TCRdb lists only in-frame clones, some missing. This sample has over 400,000 clones, with approximately 85% found just once. Sequencing was done on a sample of peripheral blood. The receptors were sampled from a human donor in a cohort sampled during active COVID-19. CDR3s include the opening cysteine and the closing phenylalanine or tryptophan. Fields, in order: J gene, D gene, clone size, V gene, CDR3 DNA, CDR3 protein. A D gene is named only where the DNA matches it firmly. The listing skips clone size in some rows; elsewhere it reads once, few, many or a size class.

TRBJ2-2	TRBD1	once	TRBV7-7	TGTGCTAGCAGCTTGGACCTTGCGGGACAGGGAAACACCGGGGAGCTGTTTTTT	CASSLDLAGQGNTGELFF
TRBJ2-5	TRBD2	NA	TRBV2	TGTGCCAGCAGACCCCAGGGGACTAGCCGATGGGTGACCCAGTACTTC	CASRPQGTSRWVTQYF
TRBJ1-1	NA	NA	TRBV5-4	TGTGCCAGCTCTACAGAGGGGAACACTGAAGCTTTCTTT	CASSTEGNTEAFF
TRBJ2-7	NA	NA	TRBV28	TGTGCCAGCAGTTTAGGACCCTCGGGGTACGAGCAGTACTTC	CASSLGPSGYEQYF
TRBJ2-5	TRBD2	NA	TRBV7-2	TGTGCCAGCAGCTTAACCCTTAGCGGGAGGAGGAGCGAGACCCAGTACTTC	CASSLTLSGRRSETQYF
TRBJ1-2	NA	NA	TRBV19	TGTGCCAGTAGTATCCGGGAAAACTATGGCTACACCTTC	CASSIRENYGYTF
TRBJ2-6	NA	NA	TRBV5-4	TGTGCCAGCAGCCCGGGACTCCCTGGGGCCAACGTCCTGACTTTC	CASSPGLPGANVLTF
TRBJ2-3	TRBD2	NA	TRBV24-1	TGTGCCACCAGTGACTACGGACTAGCGGGACCCCCAGATACGCAGTATTTT	CATSDYGLAGPPDTQYF
TRBJ1-2	NA	NA	TRBV6-5	TGTGCCAGCAGTTTCCTGACGAGCGATCCTTACTATGGCTACACCTTC	CASSFLTSDPYYGYTF
TRBJ1-5	TRBD1	once	TRBV28	TGTGCCAGTAATCAGGGGGCGGTCCAGCCCCAGCATTTT	CASNQGAVQPQHF
TRBJ2-2	TRBD2	NA	TRBV7-2	TGTGCCAGCAGACTCGTCCGGGCTAGCGGGAGGGGCGGGGAGCTGTTTTTT	CASRLVRASGRGGELFF
TRBJ2-7	NA	NA	TRBV7-2	TGTGCCAGCAGCCAAGAGGGTAGCTCCTACGAGCAGTACTTC	CASSQEGSSYEQYF
TRBJ1-1	TRBD1	once	TRBV25-1	TGTGCCAGCAGGCTTCACAGGGGGGGGAACACTGAAGCTTTCTTT	CASRLHRGGNTEAFF
TRBJ1-5	NA	NA	TRBV2	TGTGCCAGCACCACAGACCCCAATCAGCCCCAGCATTTT	CASTTDPNQPQHF
TRBJ1-2	NA	once	TRBV30	TGTGCCTGGAGTGTCGCCGGGAACTATGGCTACACCTTC	CAWSVAGNYGYTF
TRBJ2-1	TRBD2	NA	TRBV19	TGTGCCAGTAGTCCAACGTTCAGCGGGGCCTCCTACAATGAGCAGTTCTTC	CASSPTFSGASYNEQFF
TRBJ2-7	NA	NA	TRBV3-1/TRBV3-2	TGTGCCAGCAGCCCCGGGTGGGATTCGATCGGAGGGCCAGGCTTCGAGCAGTACTTC	CASSPGWDSIGGPGFEQYF
TRBJ2-1	TRBD2	NA	TRBV5-1	TGCGCCAGCAGCTTGGGACTAGCGGGAGATTACAATGAGCAGTTCTTC	CASSLGLAGDYNEQFF
TRBJ2-7	NA	NA	TRBV30	TGTGCCTGGAGCCCACGCGCGTACGAGCAGTACTTC	CAWSPRAYEQYF
TRBJ1-2	NA	NA	TRBV3-1/TRBV3-2	TGTGCCAGCAGCCAAGACTATTATGGCTACACCTTC	CASSQDYYGYTF
TRBJ2-5	NA	once	TRBV12-1	TGTGCCAGCAGCTTTAAGACGGGACTAAGAGCGCGGGCCCCTCTCGGCCACCAAGAGACCCAGTACTTC	CASSFKTGLRARAPLGHQETQYF
TRBJ2-1	NA	NA	TRBV18	TGTGCCAGCTCACCTTTCATTAGGACAGCCTACAATGAGCAGTTCTTC	CASSPFIRTAYNEQFF
TRBJ1-3	NA	NA	TRBV5-6	TGTGCCAGCAGCTTGCCCAGGGCAGGAAACACCATATATTTT	CASSLPRAGNTIYF
TRBJ2-7	TRBD1	NA	TRBV18	TGTGCCAGCTCACCACTAGTTCTGACAGGGGGCAGGAACGAGCAGTACTTC	CASSPLVLTGGRNEQYF
TRBJ1-2	NA	once	TRBV12-3/TRBV12-4	TGTGCCAGCAGTTTTGATCAGGGGTGGGGAAACACCTTC	CASSFDQGWGNTF
TRBJ2-5	TRBD2	NA	TRBV19	TGTGCCAGTAGTACCAGCGGGAGCGTTGGAGAGACCCAGTACTTC	CASSTSGSVGETQYF
TRBJ2-1	TRBD1	NA	TRBV12-5	TGTGCTAGTGGGACCCTCGGGACAGATTACAATGAGCAGTTCTTC	CASGTLGTDYNEQFF
TRBJ2-2	NA	NA	TRBV10-3	TGTGCCATCAGTGAAGACCTCGGAGGGAACACCGGGGAGCTGTTTTTT	CAISEDLGGNTGELFF
TRBJ1-6	NA	NA	TRBV18	TGTGCCAGCTCACCAGCGGGGGATAATTCACCCCTCCACTTT	CASSPAGDNSPLHF
TRBJ2-7	NA	NA	TRBV11-2	TGTGCCAGCAGCTTCGACAATTTATACATAAGCTACGAGCAGTACTTC	CASSFDNLYISYEQYF
TRBJ2-5	NA	NA	TRBV9	TGTGCCAGCAGCGTAGCTACGGGACTCCTTCCAACCGAGACCCAGTACTTC	CASSVATGLLPTETQYF
TRBJ1-2	TRBD1	NA	TRBV4-3	TGCGCCAGCAGCCAGGAAAACAGGGGTTACTATGGCTACACCTTC	CASSQENRGYYGYTF
TRBJ2-1	NA	NA	TRBV5-1	TGCGCCAGCAGCTTGCGAGGCCAAAGCTCCTACAATGAGCAGTTCTTC	CASSLRGQSSYNEQFF
TRBJ2-7	NA	NA	TRBV7-2	TGTGCCAGCAGCTTAGCCCCAGGAACGTCCTACGAGCAGTACTTC	CASSLAPGTSYEQYF
TRBJ2-2	NA	NA	TRBV12-3/TRBV12-4	TGTGCCAGCACCGTCGGAGTCCCCGGGGAGCTGTTTTTT	CASTVGVPGELFF
TRBJ1-1	NA	NA	TRBV29-1	TGCAGCGTTGACTGGGGGGACGAGACTGAAGCTTTCTTT	CSVDWGDETEAFF